This entry lists 28 T cell receptor beta chains sequenced from one sample in a study of blood T cell repertoires in COVID-19 (dated by TCRdb to the early 2020s). Library preparation employed the immunoSEQ multiplex PCR assay. TCRdb carries this immuneACCESS record with in-frame sequences only. Its versions omit some clonotypes, under half of them owing to an unresolved V gene in the studies checked, with the rest unexplained. Within this sample are under 200,000 clones, with almost 85% of them counted one time only. The leading ten clones occupy approximately 11% of the sample. The sequenced sample consisted of PBMCs or T cells enriched from blood (not recorded which). The origin of the receptors is a man aged 45-60 years who had recovered from COVID-19.

The V gene is TRBV2, the J gene TRBJ2-3; tentatively, D is TRBD1 (5 bases). The CDR3 is 15 residues long. Germline lookup yields CDR1 SNHLY and CDR2 FYNNEI. Trimming removed 4 bases from V and 3 bases from J, with 14 bases in between. As DNA, the CDR3 is TGTGCCAGCAGTGCCAGGGTGGGGATGACAGATACGCAGTATTTT. Translating gives CASSARVGMTDTQYF.

In DNA form, the CDR3 reads TGTGCCAGTAGTATATCTCGGCAGGGCAATCAGCCCCAGCATTTT. This sequence encodes CASSISRQGNQPQHF. The rearrangement uses TRBV19 and TRBJ1-5; unclear D gene. The CDR3 totals 15 residues. The V and J ends lost 2 bases and 2 bases respectively, with 10 bases between them. The germline V gene encodes CDR1 LNHDA and CDR2 SQIVND (reference sequence).

This clone was detected many times. The V and J genes are TRBV11-2 and TRBJ1-4, with D possibly being TRBD1 (5 bases). The CDR3 spans 15 residues. Germline V gene sequence: CDR1 SGHAT, CDR2 FQNNGV. The V end was cut by 4 bases, the J end by 6 bases, with 15 bases between. DNA for the CDR3: TGTGCCAGCAGCTCTATCCGGGGGAGAGATGAAAAACTGTTTTTT. Protein sequence: CASSSIRGRDEKLFF.

The gene calls are TRBV15 and TRBJ2-6, with a possible D match to TRBD1 (6 bases). Between the trimmed V and J ends, which lost 0 bases and 0 bases, there was a span of 12 bases. CDR1 is LNHNV, CDR2 YYDKDF, per germline (reference sequence). The CDR3 covers 18 residues. The CDR3 loop is CATSRDGRGHSGANVLTF. The CDR3 DNA sequence: TGTGCCACCAGCAGAGATGGTAGGGGACACTCTGGGGCCAACGTCCTGACTTTC.

The chain carries TRBV5-1 and TRBJ1-1; 11 nucleotides agree with TRBD1. Unmatched junction bases numbered 7, after V lost 1 base and J lost 8 bases. CDR1 and CDR2 (germline): SGHRS, YFSETQ. The CDR3 sequence is 15 residues long. The CDR3 nucleotides are TGCGCCAGCAGCTTGTTATTGGACAGGGGGCTCGAAGCTTTCTTT. It encodes CASSLLLDRGLEAFF.

This chain uses TRBV3-1 (or the pseudogene TRBV3-2) with TRBJ2-1; 11 bases line up with TRBD2. Trimming at V came to 3 bases and at J to 0 bases, leaving 1 base not matched to a gene. Per germline, CDR1 LGHDT and CDR2 YNNKEL (reference sequence). This CDR3 has 16 amino acids. CDR3 in DNA: TGTGCCAGCAGCCAGGGACTAGCGGTCTCCTACAATGAGCAGTTCTTC. This codes for CASSQGLAVSYNEQFF.

The chain joins TRBV29-1 to TRBJ1-6; 7 bases match TRBD1. With 6 bases clipped from V and 10 bases from J, the junction kept 6 bases outside the gene matches. Germline assignment: CDR1 SQVTM and CDR2 ANQGSEA. The CDR3 spans 12 residues. As DNA, the CDR3 is TGCAGCGTGCAGGGGGATGAGTCACCCCTCCACTTT. The encoded protein is CSVQGDESPLHF.

This clone is a singleton in its sample. The chain joins TRBV28 to TRBJ1-2, with 8 bases lining up with TRBD1. The CDR3 covers 16 residues. CDR1 and CDR2 from the germline V gene are MDHEN and SYDVKM. V lost 2 bases and J lost 8; bases outside the gene matches: 13. CDR3 nucleotide sequence: TGTGCCAGCAGTTTACAGTCCGCGACAGGGGTAGGCGGCTACACCTTC. This translates into CASSLQSATGVGGYTF.

The chain combines TRBV6-5 with TRBJ2-7, with D uncertain. This CDR3 contains 13 residues. Looked up from germline, CDR1 is MNHEY and CDR2 is SVGAGI. The V gene lost 2 bases and the J gene lost 3 bases, with 8 bases spanning the gap. The CDR3 loop is CASSYLAGYEQYF. CDR3 DNA: TGTGCCAGCAGTTACCTCGCCGGCTACGAGCAGTACTTC.

The CDR3 bases are TGCGCCAGCAGCTTGGAAGCAGGGCTAGTGTCACCCCTCCACTTT. It codes for CASSLEAGLVSPLHF. The rearrangement joins TRBV5-1 to TRBJ1-6; TRBD1 is a possible D gene (5 bases). The CDR3 consists of 15 residues. V lost 0 bases to trimming and J lost 10 bases, with 14 bases between them. Germline CDR1 and CDR2: SGHRS and YFSETQ.

The chain couples TRBV10-3 to TRBJ2-5; D is unclear. Germline values: CDR1 ENHRY, CDR2 SYGVKD. The CDR3 totals 13 residues. Trimming cost V 4 bases and J 7 bases, with 13 bases left between them. The CDR3 sequence: CAISVSTETTQYF. In DNA, the CDR3 is TGTGCCATCAGTGTGTCAACAGAGACGACCCAGTACTTC.

The CDR3 DNA reads TGTGCCAGCAGTTCCTATCGTCGGGACAGCTATGGCTACACCTTC. It yields the protein CASSSYRRDSYGYTF. The genes are TRBV25-1 and TRBJ1-2; 7 positions agree with TRBD1. The CDR3 runs 15 residues. V shed 5 bases, J shed 4 bases, and the junction held 10 bases outside the gene matches. Germline CDR1 MGHDK, CDR2 SYGVNS.

The chain recombines TRBV7-7 with TRBJ2-3; D not certain. The CDR3 spans 16 residues. Germline V gives CDR1 SSHAT, CDR2 FNYEAQ (reference sequence). V lost 5 bases and J lost 3, with 18 bases in between. The CDR3 coding sequence is TGTGCCAGCAGCCAGAGCTTAGCCTCCGGAACAGATACGCAGTATTTT. Residues: CASSQSLASGTDTQYF.

The J gene is TRBJ2-5, the V gene TRBV28, with 8 positions matching TRBD1. J lost 5 bases, V lost 5 bases, and 10 bases had no gene match. The CDR3 is 15 amino acids. Germline V gene sequence: CDR1 MDHEN, CDR2 SYDVKM. CDR3 protein: CASSTSGQGRETQYF. The CDR3 DNA reads as TGTGCCAGCAGTACCTCTGGACAGGGCAGGGAGACCCAGTACTTC.

This clone came up a few times. The chain recombines TRBV18 with TRBJ1-4, with 8 bases fitting TRBD1. Trimming cost V 5 bases and J 8 bases; bases outside gene matches: 1. There are 12 residues in the CDR3. Germline assignment: CDR1 KGHSH and CDR2 LQKENI. Here the CDR3 DNA reads TGTGCCAGCTCAGGGACAGGCGAAAAACTGTTTTTT. This codes for CASSGTGEKLFF.

The chain couples TRBV24-1 to TRBJ2-1; TRBD1 matches 8 bases. The CDR3 spans 12 residues. V trimming: 12 bases; J trimming: 9 bases; junction bases outside the gene matches: 9. Germline loops: CDR1 KGHDR, CDR2 SFDVKD. CDR3 in amino acids: CAAQAGGSEQFF. For the CDR3, the DNA is TGTGCCGCCCAAGCAGGGGGCTCTGAGCAGTTCTTC.

This chain links TRBV24-1 with TRBJ2-3, with TRBD1 as a possible D gene (6 bases). V shed 3 bases and J shed 1 base, with 13 bases lying between them. Looked up from germline, CDR1 is KGHDR and CDR2 is SFDVKD. The CDR3 is 16 amino acids. In DNA form, the CDR3 reads TGTGCCACCAGTGATCTGACAGGCCTGGGCACAGATACGCAGTATTTT. This sequence encodes CATSDLTGLGTDTQYF.

The chain is built from TRBV7-3 and TRBJ2-1; TRBD2 agrees at 8 bases. This CDR3 comprises 13 residues. Germline CDR1 is SGHTA and CDR2 is FQGTGA. The V segment lost 5 bases and the J segment 15 bases; nucleotides outside the gene matches: 12. CDR3 sequence (DNA): TGTGCCAGCAGCGCATCGCTTAGCGGGGACCTGTTCTTC. This codes for CASSASLSGDLFF. The full variable domain, completed using reference TRBV7-3 and TRBJ2-1, is GAGVSQTPSNKVTEKGKYVELRCDPISGHTALYWYRQSLGQGPEFLIYFQGTGAADDSGLPNDRFFAVRPEGSVSTLKIQRTERGDSAVYLCASSASLSGDLFFGPGTRLTVL.

The J gene is TRBJ1-1, the V gene TRBV5-1, with D possibly matching TRBD1 (6 bases). CDR1 and CDR2 from the germline V gene are SGHRS and YFSETQ. This CDR3 is 14 amino acids long. V was shortened by 0 bases and J by 2 bases, with 8 bases between the two germline ends. CDR3 sequence: CASSLGTVNTEAFF. The CDR3, as DNA: TGCGCCAGCAGCTTGGGGACAGTTAACACTGAAGCTTTCTTT.

The chain joins TRBV9 to TRBJ2-1, with 15 bases identical to TRBD2. This CDR3 is built from 16 residues. J lost 6 bases, V lost 4 bases, and 5 bases had no gene match. Germline-derived CDR1 and CDR2 are SGDLS and YYNGEE. Here the CDR3 DNA reads TGTGCCAGCAGCCCGCCGGGACTAGCGGGGGGCAATGAGCAGTTCTTC. Residues: CASSPPGLAGGNEQFF. Together with reference TRBV9 and TRBJ2-1, the CDR3 gives the full variable domain: DSGVTQTPKHLITATGQRVTLRCSPRSGDLSVYWYQQSLDQGLQFLIQYYNGEERAKGNILERFSAQQFPDLHSELNLSSLELGDSALYFCASSPPGLAGGNEQFFGPGTRLTVL.

The gene calls are TRBV2 and TRBJ2-7; 10 bases are shared with TRBD2. Trimming removed 1 base from V and 4 bases from J; junction bases left unmatched: 7. Germline values: CDR1 SNHLY, CDR2 FYNNEI. This CDR3 comprises 16 residues. CDR3 sequence: CASSEDSGLAFYEQYF. Written as DNA, the CDR3 is TGTGCCAGCAGTGAAGATTCGGGACTAGCGTTTTACGAGCAGTACTTC.

The CDR3 spells CASGTGAYGYTF. The CDR3 nucleotides read TGTGCCAGCGGGACAGGAGCTTATGGCTACACCTTC. The chain joins TRBV28 to TRBJ1-2; 8 bases align to TRBD1. Germline V CDR1 and CDR2: MDHEN, SYDVKM. CDR3 length: 12 amino acids. The V and J ends lost 8 bases and 5 bases, in that order; junction bases with no gene match: 4.

In its sample, this clone was seen a few times. The chain links TRBV18 to TRBJ2-2; D gene ambiguous. Germline loops: CDR1 KGHSH, CDR2 LQKENI. The CDR3 is 15 amino acids. With 6 bases removed from V and 4 bases from J, the gap between germline ends came to 15 bases. CDR3 nucleotides: TGTGCCAGCTCGGAGCAAAGAGCGTCCACCGGGGAGCTGTTTTTT. This sequence encodes CASSEQRASTGELFF.

The chain has TRBV6-5 and TRBJ1-1; 8 bases are a match to TRBD1. From germline, CDR1 is MNHEY and CDR2 SVGAGI. This CDR3 is 14 amino acids long. The V segment lost 6 bases and the J segment 5 bases; nucleotides outside the gene matches: 8. DNA of the CDR3: TGTGCCAGCAGAACAGGGGGGTTGGGGACTGAAGCTTTCTTT. It codes for CASRTGGLGTEAFF.

The CDR3 here is CATRGSGRIPGELFF. The DNA for the CDR3 is TGTGCCACCAGGGGTAGCGGGAGAATCCCCGGGGAGCTGTTTTTT. This chain joins TRBV24-1 and TRBJ2-2; TRBD2 aligns across 9 bases. V was pared by 7 bases and J by 6 bases, with 8 bases of the junction left unmatched. The CDR3 loop spans 15 amino acids. CDR1 is KGHDR and CDR2 is SFDVKD in the germline V gene.

This clone was picked up one time. The chain combines TRBV12-3 or TRBV12-4 with TRBJ2-3; the D gene is possibly TRBD1 (5 bases). The V end was cut by 5 bases, the J end by 0 bases, with 6 bases between. CDR3 length: 13 amino acids. CDR3 in DNA: TGTGCCAGCAGTGACAGCAGCACAGATACGCAGTATTTT. This sequence encodes CASSDSSTDTQYF.

This clone was seen just once. The J gene is TRBJ1-1, the V gene TRBV11-2, with 8 bases fitting TRBD1. J lost 4 bases, V lost 1 base, and 2 bases had no gene match. The CDR3 length is 14 residues. Germline V gene data show CDR1 as SGHAT and CDR2 as FQNNGV. CDR3 coding DNA: TGTGCCAGCAGCTTAGGACAGGGGAGCACTGAAGCTTTCTTT. The encoded protein is CASSLGQGSTEAFF. The entire variable domain, with the rest obtained from reference TRBV11-2 and TRBJ1-1, is as follows: EAGVAQSPRYKIIEKRQSVAFWCNPISGHATLYWYQQILGQGPKLLIQFQNNGVVDDSQLPKDRFSAERLKGVDSTLKIQPAKLEDSAVYLCASSLGQGSTEAFFGQGTRLTVV.

The chain carries TRBV15 and TRBJ1-5, with D possibly TRBD1 on 5 matching bases. The CDR3 runs to 14 residues. Trimming removed 4 bases at V and 5 bases at J, with 12 bases between. Germline CDR1 LNHNV, CDR2 YYDKDF (reference sequence). DNA of the CDR3: TGTGCCACCAGCACCCGGACGGGGGATCAGCCCCAGCATTTT. Protein: CATSTRTGDQPQHF.